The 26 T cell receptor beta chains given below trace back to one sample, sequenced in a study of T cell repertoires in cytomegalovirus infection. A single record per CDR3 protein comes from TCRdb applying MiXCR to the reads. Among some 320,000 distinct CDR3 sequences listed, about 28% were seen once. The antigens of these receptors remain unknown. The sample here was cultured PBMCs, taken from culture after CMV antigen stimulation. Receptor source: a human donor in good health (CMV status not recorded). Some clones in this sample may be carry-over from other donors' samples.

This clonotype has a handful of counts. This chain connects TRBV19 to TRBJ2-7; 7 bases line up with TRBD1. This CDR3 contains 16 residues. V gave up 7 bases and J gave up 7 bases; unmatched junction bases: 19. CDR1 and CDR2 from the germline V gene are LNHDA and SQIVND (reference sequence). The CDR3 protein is CASTAQPGTETGEQYF. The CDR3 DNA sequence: TGTGCCAGTACGGCCCAACCCGGGACAGAGACCGGAGAGCAGTACTTC.

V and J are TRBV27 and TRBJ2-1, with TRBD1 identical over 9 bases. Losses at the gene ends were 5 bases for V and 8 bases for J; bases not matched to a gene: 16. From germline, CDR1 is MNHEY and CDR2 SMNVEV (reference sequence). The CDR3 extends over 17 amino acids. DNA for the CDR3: TGTGCCAGCAGTCCCAGGGACAGGGCCCTTCTTATGGATGAGCAGTTCTTC. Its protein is CASSPRDRALLMDEQFF.

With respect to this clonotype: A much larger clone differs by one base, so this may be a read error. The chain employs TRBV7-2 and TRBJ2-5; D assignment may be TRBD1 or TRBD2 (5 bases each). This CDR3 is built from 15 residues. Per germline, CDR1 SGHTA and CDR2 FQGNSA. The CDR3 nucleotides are TGTGCCAGCAGCTTAGGACAGAGGTCCTGGGAGACCCAGAACTTC. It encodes CASSLGQRSWETQNF.

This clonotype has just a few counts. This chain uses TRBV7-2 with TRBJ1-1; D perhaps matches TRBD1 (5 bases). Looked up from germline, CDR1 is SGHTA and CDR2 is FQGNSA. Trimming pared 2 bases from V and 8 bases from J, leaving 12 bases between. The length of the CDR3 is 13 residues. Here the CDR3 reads CASSLQGKGEAFF. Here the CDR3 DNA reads TGTGCCAGCAGCTTACAGGGTAAGGGAGAAGCTTTCTTT.

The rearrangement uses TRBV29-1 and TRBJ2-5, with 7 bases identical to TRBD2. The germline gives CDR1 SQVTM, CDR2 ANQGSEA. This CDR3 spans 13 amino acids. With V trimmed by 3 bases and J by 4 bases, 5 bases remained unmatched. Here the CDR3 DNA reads TGCAGCGTTGAGCGGGAGAGGGGAGAGACCCAGTACTTC. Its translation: CSVERERGETQYF.

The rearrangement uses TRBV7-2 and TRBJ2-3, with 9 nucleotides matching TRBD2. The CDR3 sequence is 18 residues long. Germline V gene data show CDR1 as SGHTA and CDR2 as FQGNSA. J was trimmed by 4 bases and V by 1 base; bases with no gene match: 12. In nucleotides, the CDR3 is TGTGCCAGCAGCTTAGGCCGGGGCGGGGGGGCCTGGGCAGATACGCAGTATTTT. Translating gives CASSLGRGGGAWADTQYF.

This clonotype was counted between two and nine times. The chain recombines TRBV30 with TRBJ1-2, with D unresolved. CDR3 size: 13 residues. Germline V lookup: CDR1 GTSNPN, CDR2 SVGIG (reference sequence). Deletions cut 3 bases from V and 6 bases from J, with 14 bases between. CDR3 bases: TGTGCCTGGAGCACTCCGGGGAGGGATGGCTACACCTTC. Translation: CAWSTPGRDGYTF.

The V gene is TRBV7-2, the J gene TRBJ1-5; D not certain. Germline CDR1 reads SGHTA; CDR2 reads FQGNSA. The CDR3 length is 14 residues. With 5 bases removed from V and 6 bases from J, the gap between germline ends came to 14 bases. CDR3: CASSLRAEGQPQHF. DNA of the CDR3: TGTGCCAGCAGCCTGCGAGCAGAGGGTCAGCCCCAGCATTTT.

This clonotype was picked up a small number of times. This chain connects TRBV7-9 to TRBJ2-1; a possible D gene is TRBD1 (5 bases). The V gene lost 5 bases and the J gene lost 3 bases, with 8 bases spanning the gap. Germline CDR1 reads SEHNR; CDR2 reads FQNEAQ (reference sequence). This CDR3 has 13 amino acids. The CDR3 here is CASSITGYNEQFF. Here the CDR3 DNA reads TGTGCCAGCAGCATAACAGGCTACAATGAGCAGTTCTTC.

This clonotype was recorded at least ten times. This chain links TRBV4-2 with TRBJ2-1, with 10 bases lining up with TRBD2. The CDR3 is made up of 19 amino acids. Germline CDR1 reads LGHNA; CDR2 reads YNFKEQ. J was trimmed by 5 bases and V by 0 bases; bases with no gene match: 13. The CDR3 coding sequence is TGTGCCAGCAGCCAAGACTATACAGCGGGAGGGCCTGTCCACAATGAGCAGTTCTTC. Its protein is CASSQDYTAGGPVHNEQFF.

The CDR3 DNA reads as TGTGCCAGCAGCTTAGAAGACGGGACTGAAGCTTTCTTT. This encodes CASSLEDGTEAFF. J is TRBJ1-1 and V is TRBV9; D is unresolved. The CDR3 totals 13 residues. Trimming cost V 4 bases and J 5 bases, with 12 bases left between them. CDR1 and CDR2 from the germline V gene are SGDLS and YYNGEE. The full variable domain, in which reference TRBV9 and TRBJ1-1 provide the parts outside the CDR3, is DSGVTQTPKHLITATGQRVTLRCSPRSGDLSVYWYQQSLDQGLQFLIQYYNGEERAKGNILERFSAQQFPDLHSELNLSSLELGDSALYFCASSLEDGTEAFFGQGTRLTVV.

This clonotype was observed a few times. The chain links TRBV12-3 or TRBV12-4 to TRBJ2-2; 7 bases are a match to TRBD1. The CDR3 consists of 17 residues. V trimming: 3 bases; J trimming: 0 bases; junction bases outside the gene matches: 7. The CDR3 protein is CASSFSLGQTNTGELFF. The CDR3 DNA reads TGTGCCAGCAGTTTCTCGTTGGGACAGACGAACACCGGGGAGCTGTTTTTT.

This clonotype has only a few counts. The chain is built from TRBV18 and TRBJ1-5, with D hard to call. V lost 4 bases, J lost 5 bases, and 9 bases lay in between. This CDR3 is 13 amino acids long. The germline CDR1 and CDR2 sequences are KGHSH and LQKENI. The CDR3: CASSQERDQPQHF. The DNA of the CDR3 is TGTGCCAGCTCACAGGAGAGGGATCAGCCCCAGCATTTT.

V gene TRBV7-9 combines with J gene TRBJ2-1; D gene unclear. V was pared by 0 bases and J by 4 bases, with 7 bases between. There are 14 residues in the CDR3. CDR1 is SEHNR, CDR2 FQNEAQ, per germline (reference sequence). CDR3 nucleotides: TGTGCCAGCAGCTTAGCTAGAAAGTACAATGAGCAGTTCTTC. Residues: CASSLARKYNEQFF.

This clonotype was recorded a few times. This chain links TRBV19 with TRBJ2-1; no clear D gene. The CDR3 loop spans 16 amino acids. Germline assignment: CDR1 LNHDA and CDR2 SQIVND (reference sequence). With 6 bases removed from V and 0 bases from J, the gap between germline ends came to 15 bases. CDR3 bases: TGTGCCAGTAGCCGTCCAAAACAGTTCTCCTACAATGAGCAGTTCTTC. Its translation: CASSRPKQFSYNEQFF.

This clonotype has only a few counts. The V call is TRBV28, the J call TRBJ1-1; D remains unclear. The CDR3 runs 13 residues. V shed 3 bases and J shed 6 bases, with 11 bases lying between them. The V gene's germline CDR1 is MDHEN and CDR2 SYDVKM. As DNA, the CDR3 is TGTGCCAGCAGTTTGGTCCATAGGGCTGAAGCTTTCTTT. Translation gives CASSLVHRAEAFF.

This CDR3 is CASSPGTSGLQETQYF. The CDR3 coding sequence is TGTGCCAGCAGTCCAGGGACTAGCGGTCTCCAAGAGACCCAGTACTTC. This sequence joins TRBV12-3 or TRBV12-4 and TRBJ2-5; 11 bases align to TRBD2. J was trimmed by 1 base and V by 5 bases; bases with no gene match: 6. This CDR3 is 16 amino acids long.

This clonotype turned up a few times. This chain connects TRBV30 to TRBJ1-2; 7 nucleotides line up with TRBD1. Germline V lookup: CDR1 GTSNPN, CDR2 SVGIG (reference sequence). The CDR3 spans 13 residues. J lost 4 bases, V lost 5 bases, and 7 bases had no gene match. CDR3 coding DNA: TGTGCCTGGGAAAGACAGGGAATCTATGGCTACACCTTC. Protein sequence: CAWERQGIYGYTF. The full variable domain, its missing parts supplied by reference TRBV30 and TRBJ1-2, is SQTIHQWPATLVQPVGSPLSLECTVEGTSNPNLYWYRQAAGRGLQLLFYSVGIGQISSEVPQNLSASRPQDRQFILSSKKLLLSDSGFYLCAWERQGIYGYTFGSGTRLTVV.

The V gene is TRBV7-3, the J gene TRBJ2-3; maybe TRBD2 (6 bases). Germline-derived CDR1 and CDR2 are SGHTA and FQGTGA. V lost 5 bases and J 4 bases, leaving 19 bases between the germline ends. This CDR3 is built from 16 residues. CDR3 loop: CASSAVGGTLADTQYF. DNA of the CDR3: TGTGCCAGCAGCGCCGTGGGGGGAACTTTGGCAGATACGCAGTATTTT.

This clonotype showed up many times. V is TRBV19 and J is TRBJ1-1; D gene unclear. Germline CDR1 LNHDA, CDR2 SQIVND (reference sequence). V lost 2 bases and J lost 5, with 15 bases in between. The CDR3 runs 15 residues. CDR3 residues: CASSIPLGSGTEAFF. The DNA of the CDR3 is TGTGCCAGTAGTATACCCCTGGGGTCTGGGACTGAAGCTTTCTTT.

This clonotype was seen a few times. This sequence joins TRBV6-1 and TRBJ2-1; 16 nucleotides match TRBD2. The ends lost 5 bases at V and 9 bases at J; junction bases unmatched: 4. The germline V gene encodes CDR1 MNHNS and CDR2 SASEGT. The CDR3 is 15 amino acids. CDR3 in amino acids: CASSPGLAGGLEQFF. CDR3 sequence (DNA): TGTGCCAGCAGTCCGGGACTAGCGGGAGGGCTTGAGCAGTTCTTC.

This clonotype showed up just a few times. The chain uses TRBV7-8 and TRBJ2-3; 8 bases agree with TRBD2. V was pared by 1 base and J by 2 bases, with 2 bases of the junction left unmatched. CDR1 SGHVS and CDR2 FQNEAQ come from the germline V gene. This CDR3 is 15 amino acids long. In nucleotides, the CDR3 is TGTGCCAGCAGCTTAGGTAGCGGGGACACAGATACGCAGTATTTT. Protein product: CASSLGSGDTDTQYF.

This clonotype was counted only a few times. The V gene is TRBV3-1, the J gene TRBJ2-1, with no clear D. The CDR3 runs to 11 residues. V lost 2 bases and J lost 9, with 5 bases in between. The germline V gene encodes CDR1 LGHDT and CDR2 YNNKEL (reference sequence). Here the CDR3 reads CASSQTSEQFF. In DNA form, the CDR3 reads TGTGCCAGCAGCCAAACCTCTGAGCAGTTCTTC.

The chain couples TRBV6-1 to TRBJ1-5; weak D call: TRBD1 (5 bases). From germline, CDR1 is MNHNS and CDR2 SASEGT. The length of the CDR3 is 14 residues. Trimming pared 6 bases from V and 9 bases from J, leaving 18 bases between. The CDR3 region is CASRRDGAVGPQHF. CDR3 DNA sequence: TGTGCCAGCAGGCGGGACGGCGCGGTGGGGCCCCAGCATTTT.

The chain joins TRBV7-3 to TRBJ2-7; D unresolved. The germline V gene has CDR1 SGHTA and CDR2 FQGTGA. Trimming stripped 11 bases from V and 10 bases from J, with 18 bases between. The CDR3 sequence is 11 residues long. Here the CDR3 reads CAGDTVVEQYF. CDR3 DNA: TGTGCCGGCGATACTGTTGTCGAACAGTACTTC. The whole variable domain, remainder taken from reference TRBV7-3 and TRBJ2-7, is GAGVSQTPSNKVTEKGKYVELRCDPISGHTALYWYRQSLGQGPEFLIYFQGTGAADDSGLPNDRFFAVRPEGSVSTLKIQRTERGDSAVYLCAGDTVVEQYFGPGTRLTVT.

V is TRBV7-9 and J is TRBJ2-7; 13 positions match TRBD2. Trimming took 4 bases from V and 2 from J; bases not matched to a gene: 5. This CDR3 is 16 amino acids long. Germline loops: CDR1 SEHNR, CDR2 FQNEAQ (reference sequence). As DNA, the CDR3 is TGTGCCAGCAGCTCCTTGGGACTAGCGGGGACCTACGAGCAGTACTTC. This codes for CASSSLGLAGTYEQYF.